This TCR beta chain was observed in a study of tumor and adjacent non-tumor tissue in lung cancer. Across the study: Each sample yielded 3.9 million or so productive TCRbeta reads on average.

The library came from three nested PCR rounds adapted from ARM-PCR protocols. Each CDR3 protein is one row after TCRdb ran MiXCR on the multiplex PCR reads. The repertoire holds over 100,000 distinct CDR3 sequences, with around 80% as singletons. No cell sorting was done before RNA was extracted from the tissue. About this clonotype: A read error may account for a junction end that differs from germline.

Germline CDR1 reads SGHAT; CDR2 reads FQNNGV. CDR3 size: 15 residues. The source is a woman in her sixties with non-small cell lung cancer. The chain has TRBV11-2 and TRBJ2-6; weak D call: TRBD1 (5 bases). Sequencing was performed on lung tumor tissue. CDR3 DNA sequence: TGTGTCAGCAGCTTAGTGCAGGCTGGGGCCAACGTTCTGACTTTC. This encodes CVSSLVQAGANVLTF.